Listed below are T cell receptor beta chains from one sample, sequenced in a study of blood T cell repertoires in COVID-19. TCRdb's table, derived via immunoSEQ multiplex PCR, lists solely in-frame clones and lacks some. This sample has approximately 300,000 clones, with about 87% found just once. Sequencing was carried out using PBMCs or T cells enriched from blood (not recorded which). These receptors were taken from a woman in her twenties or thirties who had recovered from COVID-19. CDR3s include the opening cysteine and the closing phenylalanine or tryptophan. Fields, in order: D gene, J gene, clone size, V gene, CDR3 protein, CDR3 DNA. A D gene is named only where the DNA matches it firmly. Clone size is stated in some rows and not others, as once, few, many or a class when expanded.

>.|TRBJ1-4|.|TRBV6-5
CASSSRRTADNEKLFF
TGTGCCAGCAGTTCTCGCCGGACAGCCGATAATGAAAAACTGTTTTTT
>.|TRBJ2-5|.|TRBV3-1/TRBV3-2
CASSPPLLATQYF
TGTGCCAGCAGCCCTCCCCTGTTAGCGACCCAGTACTTC
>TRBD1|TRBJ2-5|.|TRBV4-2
CASSHGTVTGGQETQYF
TGTGCCAGCAGCCACGGTACCGTAACAGGGGGGCAAGAGACCCAGTACTTC
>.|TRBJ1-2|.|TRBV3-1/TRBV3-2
CASSQFGYGYTF
TGTGCCAGCAGCCAATTCGGGTATGGCTACACCTTC
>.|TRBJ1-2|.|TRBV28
CASTPGRADGYTF
TGTGCCAGCACCCCCGGGAGGGCGGATGGCTACACCTTC
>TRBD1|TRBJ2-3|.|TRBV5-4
CASSSPIPDRGNTDTQYF
TGTGCCAGCAGCTCCCCCATTCCGGACAGGGGGAACACAGATACGCAGTATTTT
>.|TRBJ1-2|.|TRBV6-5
CASRESRFNSYGYTF
TGTGCCAGTCGCGAGTCCCGGTTTAATTCCTATGGCTACACCTTC
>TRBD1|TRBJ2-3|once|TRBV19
CASSLPGQGAGDTQYF
TGTGCCAGTAGTCTCCCGGGACAGGGGGCGGGAGATACGCAGTATTTT
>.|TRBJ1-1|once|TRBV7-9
CASSFEQDLEAFF
TGTGCCAGCAGCTTTGAACAGGATCTTGAAGCTTTCTTT
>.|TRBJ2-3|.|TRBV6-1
CASSEKGGTDTQYF
TGTGCCAGCAGTGAAAAGGGAGGCACAGATACGCAGTATTTT
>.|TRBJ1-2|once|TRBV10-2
CASSRENYGYTF
TGCGCCAGCAGTCGGGAGAACTATGGCTACACCTTC
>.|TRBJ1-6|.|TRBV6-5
CATAGGFPYNSPLHF
TGTGCCACCGCGGGGGGGTTTCCTTATAATTCACCCCTCCACTTT
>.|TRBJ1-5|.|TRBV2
CASSPRQLLSNQPQHF
TGTGCCAGCAGTCCCCGACAGCTTCTTAGCAATCAGCCCCAGCATTTT
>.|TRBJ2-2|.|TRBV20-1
CSASTGSTGELFF
TGCAGTGCTAGTACAGGAAGCACCGGGGAGCTGTTTTTT
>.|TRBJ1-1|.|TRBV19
CASSWRLRDTEAFF
TGTGCCAGTAGTTGGCGTTTGAGGGACACTGAAGCTTTCTTT
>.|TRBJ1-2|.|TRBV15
CATSRDLTEGSGYTF
TGTGCCACCAGCAGAGATTTAACAGAAGGTAGTGGCTACACCTTC
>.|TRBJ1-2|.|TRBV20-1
CSASVQSNYGYTF
TGCAGTGCTAGTGTGCAGTCTAACTATGGCTACACCTTC
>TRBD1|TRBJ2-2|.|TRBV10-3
CAISEMGQGSTGELFF
TGTGCCATCAGTGAGATGGGACAGGGTTCTACCGGGGAGCTGTTTTTT
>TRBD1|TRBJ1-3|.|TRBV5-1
CASSSGTGASGNTIYF
TGCGCCAGCAGCTCGGGGACAGGAGCCTCTGGAAACACCATATATTTT
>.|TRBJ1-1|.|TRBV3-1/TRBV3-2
CASSLGGGTEAFF
TGTGCCAGCAGCCTCGGGGGGGGTACTGAAGCTTTCTTT
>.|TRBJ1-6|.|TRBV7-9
CASKRDSVIEALHF
TGTGCCAGCAAGAGGGATAGCGTGATTGAAGCCCTCCACTTT
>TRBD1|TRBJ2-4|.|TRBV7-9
CASSSLDETGHIAKNIQYF
TGTGCCAGCAGCTCCTTAGACGAGACAGGGCACATAGCCAAAAACATTCAGTACTTC
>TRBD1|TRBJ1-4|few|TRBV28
CASSLTGVGEKLFF
TGTGCCAGCAGTTTAACAGGGGTGGGCGAAAAACTGTTTTTT
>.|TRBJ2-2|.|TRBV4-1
CASSLSLGELFF
TGCGCCAGCAGTCTATCGTTGGGGGAGCTGTTTTTT
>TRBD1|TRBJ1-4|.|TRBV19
CASSIWTGLQEKLFF
TGTGCCAGTAGTATTTGGACAGGATTACAAGAAAAACTGTTTTTT
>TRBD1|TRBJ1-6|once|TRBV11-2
CASSYGTGYNSPLHF
TGTGCCAGCAGTTACGGGACAGGGTATAATTCACCCCTCCACTTT
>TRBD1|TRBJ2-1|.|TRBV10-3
CAISGGTGVNEQFF
TGTGCCATCAGTGGGGGGACAGGGGTCAATGAGCAGTTCTTC
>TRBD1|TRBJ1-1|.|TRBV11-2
CASSPPTGRYTEAFF
TGTGCCAGCAGCCCACCGACAGGGAGGTACACTGAAGCTTTCTTT
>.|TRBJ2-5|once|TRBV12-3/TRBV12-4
CASSEVQDGTQYF
TGTGCCAGCAGTGAGGTCCAAGACGGGACCCAGTACTTC
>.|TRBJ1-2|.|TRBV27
CASRPRGWRGGYTF
TGTGCCAGCCGACCCCGGGGGTGGAGGGGTGGCTACACCTTC
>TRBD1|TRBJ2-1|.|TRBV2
CASFFQGASNEQFF
TGTGCCAGCTTTTTCCAGGGGGCTTCCAATGAGCAGTTCTTC
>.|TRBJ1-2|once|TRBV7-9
CASSLSGNGYTF
TGTGCCAGCAGCTTGTCAGGGAACGGCTACACCTTC
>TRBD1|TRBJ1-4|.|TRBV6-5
CASSYSGTGSREKLFF
TGTGCCAGCAGTTACTCCGGGACAGGGAGTCGCGAAAAACTGTTTTTT
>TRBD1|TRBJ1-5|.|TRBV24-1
CATGQAGNQPQHF
TGTGCCACCGGACAGGCTGGCAATCAGCCCCAGCATTTT
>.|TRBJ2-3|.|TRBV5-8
CASRPGKSDTQYF
TGTGCCAGCAGACCAGGGAAGTCGGATACGCAGTATTTT
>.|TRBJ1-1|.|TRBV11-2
CASSLGGLGAFF
TGTGCCAGCAGCCTAGGAGGGTTGGGAGCTTTCTTT
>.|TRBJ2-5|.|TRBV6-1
CASSDHRVGTVETQYF
TGTGCCAGCAGTGATCACAGGGTGGGAACTGTGGAGACCCAGTACTTC
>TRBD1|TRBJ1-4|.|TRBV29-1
CSVGATGEVDEKLFF
TGCAGCGTTGGGGCGACAGGGGAGGTTGATGAAAAACTGTTTTTT
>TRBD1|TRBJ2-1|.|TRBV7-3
CASSLTGQGIGEQFF
TGTGCCAGCAGCTTAACGGGACAGGGAATTGGCGAGCAGTTCTTC
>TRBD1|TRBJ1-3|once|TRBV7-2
CASSPVTGALSGNTIYF
TGTGCCAGCAGCCCAGTGACAGGGGCCCTCTCTGGAAACACCATATATTTT
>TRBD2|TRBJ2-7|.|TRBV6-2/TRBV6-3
CASSYATRASGAYEQYF
TGTGCCAGCAGTTACGCCACTCGGGCTAGCGGGGCCTACGAGCAGTACTTC
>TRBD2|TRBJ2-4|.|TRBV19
CASSIGGTENIQYF
TGTGCCAGTAGTATCGGGGGGACGGAAAACATTCAGTACTTC
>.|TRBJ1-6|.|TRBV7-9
CATIMEEQFPNSPLHF
TGTGCCACAATTATGGAGGAGCAGTTCCCAAATTCACCCCTCCACTTT
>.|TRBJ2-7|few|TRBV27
CASSSLEYGEQYF
TGTGCCAGCTCTTCCTTGGAGTATGGTGAGCAGTACTTC
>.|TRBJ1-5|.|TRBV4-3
CASSQSQYNQPQHF
TGCGCCAGCAGCCAATCCCAGTACAATCAGCCCCAGCATTTT
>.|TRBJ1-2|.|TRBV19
CASSIGSMGYTF
TGTGCCAGTAGTATAGGCAGTATGGGCTACACCTTC
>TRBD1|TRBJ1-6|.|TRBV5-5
CASSFTRDRAHNSPLHF
TGTGCCAGCAGCTTCACGCGGGACAGGGCTCATAATTCACCCCTCCACTTT
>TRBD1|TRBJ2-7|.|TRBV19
CASSTGTGPYEQYF
TGTGCCAGTAGCACCGGGACAGGGCCCTACGAGCAGTACTTC
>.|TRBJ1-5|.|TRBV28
CASSFFPGRDNQPQHF
TGTGCCAGCAGTTTTTTCCCTGGACGGGACAATCAGCCCCAGCATTTT
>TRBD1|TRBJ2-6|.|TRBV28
CASSFRGQLLSGANVLTF
TGTGCCAGCAGTTTTCGGGGACAGCTACTCTCTGGGGCCAACGTCCTGACTTTC
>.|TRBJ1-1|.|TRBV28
CASKLALGGTEAFF
TGTGCCAGCAAACTGGCCCTAGGAGGCACTGAAGCTTTCTTT
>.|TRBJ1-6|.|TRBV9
CASSVEILSPLHF
TGTGCCAGCAGCGTGGAGATTCTATCACCCCTCCACTTT
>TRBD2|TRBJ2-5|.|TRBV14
CASSPGASGDSRWETQYF
TGTGCCAGCAGCCCCGGGGCTAGCGGGGACTCGAGGTGGGAGACCCAGTACTTC